This T cell receptor (beta chain) was captured by sequencing in a study of CD8 T cells in ankylosing spondylitis. Study-level findings and limits: Peripheral blood held disease-linked clones only at relatively low frequency, and these were CD8+. Some motif variants had been reported before (in reactive arthritis synovial fluid and blood).

As for this clonotype: As yet, its antigen is unknown. Just one base apart from a much larger clone, this may be a read error.

TCRdb re-derived calls from the 5' RACE reads in MiXCR, one entry per CDR3 protein. The profile shows approximately 150,000 distinct CDR3 sequences, 25% to 35% of them singletons. This CDR3 region has 16 residues. The chain uses TRBV12-3 or TRBV12-4 and TRBJ2-3; 11 nucleotides align to TRBD1. The clonotype comes from a male donor with ankylosing spondylitis. Sequencing was performed on synovial fluid, either unsorted or a sorted T cell fraction (not recorded which). The CDR3 DNA is TGTACCAGCAGTTCCGGACAGGGGGCGAAAGGGGATACGCAGTATTTT. Its translation is CTSSSGQGAKGDTQYF.